Presented here are 22 T cell receptor beta chains from one specimen sequenced in a study of post-analysis software for immune sequencing data. Notes on the study in general: In patients, TRBV5-6, TRBV5-1 and TRBV20-1 belonged to roughly 5 TRBV segments found more frequently than in controls.

No antigen has been assigned to these receptors. Researchers reported that TCR beta cDNA libraries carried unique molecular identifiers. One entry per CDR3 protein, called by TCRdb with MiXCR from the PCR reads. The sample has hundreds of thousands of distinct CDR3 sequences; roughly 27% are singletons. The sample consisted of blood. All receptors come from a girl under 18 with multiple sclerosis.

The chain uses TRBV29-1 and TRBJ1-2, with 9 bases fitting TRBD1. The junction had 5 bases not matched to a gene; V was cut back by 6 bases and J by 6 bases. The CDR3 contains 12 residues. CDR1 SQVTM and CDR2 ANQGSEA come from the germline V gene. CDR3 amino acids: CSVRDRADGYTF. The CDR3 DNA sequence: TGCAGCGTCCGGGACAGGGCTGATGGCTACACCTTC.

Details on this clonotype: Germline and junction disagree at one end, which may indicate a read error. This chain connects TRBV12-3 or TRBV12-4 to TRBJ1-2; D possibly corresponds to TRBD1 (5 bases). CDR3 length equals 13 residues. The CDR3 nucleotides are TGTGCCAGCAGCCTGGGGGATTCGGGTGGCCACACCTTC. Amino acid sequence: CASSLGDSGGHTF.

This clonotype was detected only a few times. CDR3 nucleotide sequence: TGTGCCAGCAGTTTATCCCCGGCTAGCGGGGGGGCCGGTGAGCAGTTCTTC. It is translated as CASSLSPASGGAGEQFF. The rearrangement links TRBV27 to TRBJ2-1, with TRBD2 matching 12 bases. Germline CDR1 reads MNHEY; CDR2 reads SMNVEV (reference sequence). Trimming at V came to 0 bases and at J to 9 bases, leaving 9 bases not matched to a gene. The CDR3 loop spans 17 amino acids.

This chain uses TRBV6-2 or TRBV6-3 with TRBJ2-3, with 7 bases aligning to TRBD2. V lost 2 bases, J lost 6 bases, and 11 bases stayed unmatched. The CDR3 contains 16 residues. CDR1 is MNHEY and CDR2 is SVGEGT in the germline V gene. The CDR3 spells CASSYPLREVADTQYF. The CDR3 coding sequence is TGTGCCAGCAGTTACCCTCTCCGGGAGGTGGCCGATACGCAGTATTTT.

This rearrangement joins TRBV20-1 to TRBJ2-1, with 9 bases fitting TRBD2. Unmatched junction bases numbered 5, after V lost 3 bases and J lost 2 bases. Germline V gene lookup returns CDR1 DFQATT and CDR2 SNEGSKA (reference sequence). The CDR3 consists of 15 residues. This CDR3 is CSASPREGPYNEQFF. CDR3 nucleotides: TGCAGTGCTAGTCCGCGGGAGGGCCCCTACAATGAGCAGTTCTTC.

This clonotype was picked up a small number of times. The V gene is TRBV29-1, the J gene TRBJ2-7, with 7 bases matching TRBD2. CDR3 length: 13 residues. J gave up 2 bases and V 2 bases, and 3 bases lay outside the gene matches. CDR1 is SQVTM, CDR2 ANQGSEA, per germline. The CDR3: CSVETGTTYEQYF. As DNA, the CDR3 is TGCAGCGTTGAAACCGGGACTACCTACGAGCAGTACTTC.

The chain joins TRBV20-1 to TRBJ2-3; 10 bases are a match to TRBD2. The CDR3 has 18 residues. Per the germline V gene, CDR1 is DFQATT and CDR2 is SNEGSKA (reference sequence). Trimming removed 2 bases from V and 1 base from J; junction bases left unmatched: 12. The CDR3 DNA reads TGCAGTGCTAGACCCCCGGGACTAGCGATTGACGGCACAGATACGCAGTATTTT. It encodes CSARPPGLAIDGTDTQYF.

This clonotype was observed a few times. J is TRBJ2-1 and V is TRBV28; 7 bases are a match to TRBD1. Germline trimming cut 7 bases from V and 1 base from J; bases unmatched to any gene: 16. Germline CDR1 is MDHEN and CDR2 is SYDVKM. This CDR3 contains 18 residues. This CDR3 reads CASNSIRGGAESYNEQFF. In DNA, the CDR3 is TGTGCCAGCAATTCGATAAGAGGGGGCGCAGAATCCTACAATGAGCAGTTCTTC. The variable domain in full, with the rest retrieved from reference TRBV28 and TRBJ2-1, is DVKVTQSSRYLVKRTGEKVFLECVQDMDHENMFWYRQDPGLGLRLIYFSYDVKMKEKGDIPEGYSVSREKKERFSLILESASTNQTSMYLCASNSIRGGAESYNEQFFGPGTRLTVL.

In this sample, this clonotype turned up a few times. The chain joins TRBV19 to TRBJ2-5; D is tentatively TRBD1 or TRBD2 (5 bases each). The closer fit of TRBJ2-7 to the DNA end suggests the J call may be wrong. The CDR3 consists of 13 residues. Germline values: CDR1 LNHDA, CDR2 SQIVND (reference sequence). The CDR3 spells CASSIRGDGEQYF. CDR3 bases: TGTGCCAGTAGTATTCGAGGGGATGGCGAGCAGTACTTC.

The chain employs TRBV20-1 and TRBJ2-2; maybe TRBD1 (5 bases). Germline CDR1 is DFQATT and CDR2 is SNEGSKA (reference sequence). Trimming left V 5 bases short and J 0 bases short, with 13 bases between. This CDR3 is 15 amino acids long. CDR3 sequence reads: CSASRQTANTGELFF. In nucleotides, the CDR3 is TGCAGTGCTTCTCGGCAGACAGCGAACACCGGGGAGCTGTTTTTT.

The gene calls are TRBV5-1 and TRBJ2-2; 8 bases align to TRBD1. With V trimmed by 3 bases and J by 1 base, 5 bases remained unmatched. This CDR3 has 16 amino acids. Germline CDR1 and CDR2: SGHRS and YFSETQ. CDR3 region: CASSSGQVLNTGELFF. In DNA form, the CDR3 reads TGCGCCAGCAGCTCGGGACAGGTCCTGAACACCGGGGAGCTGTTTTTT. The full variable domain, in which reference TRBV5-1 and TRBJ2-2 provide the parts outside the CDR3, is KAGVTQTPRYLIKTRGQQVTLSCSPISGHRSVSWYQQTPGQGLQFLFEYFSETQRNKGNFPGRFSGRQFSNSRSEMNVSTLELGDSALYLCASSSGQVLNTGELFFGEGSRLTVL.

The gene calls are TRBV5-1 and TRBJ2-6; the D gene is possibly TRBD1 (6 bases). The V gene's germline CDR1 is SGHRS and CDR2 YFSETQ. This CDR3 has 16 amino acids. V lost 1 base to trimming and J lost 1 base, with 9 bases between them. CDR3 coding DNA: TGCGCCAGCAGCTTGCAGGGGATGTCTGGGGCCAACGTCCTGACTTTC. Translating it yields CASSLQGMSGANVLTF.

The chain combines TRBV28 with TRBJ2-4; 7 bases line up with TRBD2. Germline values: CDR1 MDHEN, CDR2 SYDVKM. Losses at the gene ends were 3 bases for V and 3 bases for J; bases not matched to a gene: 14. The CDR3 has 18 residues. CDR3 residues: CASSFSLLGGVGKNIQYF. The CDR3 region has the DNA TGTGCCAGCAGTTTTAGTCTTTTGGGGGGGGTTGGCAAAAACATTCAGTACTTC. Supplemented by reference TRBV28 and TRBJ2-4, the full variable domain reads DVKVTQSSRYLVKRTGEKVFLECVQDMDHENMFWYRQDPGLGLRLIYFSYDVKMKEKGDIPEGYSVSREKKERFSLILESASTNQTSMYLCASSFSLLGGVGKNIQYFGAGTRLSVL.

The rearrangement uses TRBV20-1 and TRBJ2-6, with TRBD2 identical over 10 bases. Germline V lookup: CDR1 DFQATT, CDR2 SNEGSKA (reference sequence). There are 19 residues in the CDR3. V was pared by 1 base and J by 5 bases, with 14 bases of the junction left unmatched. Here the CDR3 DNA reads TGCAGTGCTAGAGTAAAGGTTACTAGCGGGGTTAATTGGGCCAACGTCCTGACTTTC. Translated: CSARVKVTSGVNWANVLTF.

On this clonotype itself: One end of the junction does not line up with germline, which may come from a read error. The chain carries TRBV10-3 and TRBJ2-3; TRBD2 aligns across 11 bases. Per the germline V gene, CDR1 is ENHRY and CDR2 is SYGVKD. The CDR3 consists of 15 residues. The CDR3 nucleotides read TGTGCCATCAGTCTGGGACTAGCGGAGAAAGATACGCATTATTTT. Translation gives CAISLGLAEKDTHYF.

The chain carries TRBV7-2 and TRBJ2-5; D is unclear. Per the germline V gene, CDR1 is SGHTA and CDR2 is FQGNSA. The V end was cut by 5 bases, the J end by 1 base, with 11 bases between. The CDR3 spans 14 residues. The CDR3 DNA sequence: TGTGCCAGCAGCCTCCCGGGCCCCCAAGAGACCCAGTACTTC. Translated, it gives CASSLPGPQETQYF. The whole variable domain, filled in from reference TRBV7-2 and TRBJ2-5, reads GAGVSQSPSNKVTEKGKDVELRCDPISGHTALYWYRQSLGQGLEFLIYFQGNSAPDKSGLPSDRFSAERTGGSVSTLTIQRTQQEDSAVYLCASSLPGPQETQYFGPGTRLLVL.

This clonotype was counted only a few times. This rearrangement joins TRBV7-2 to TRBJ2-1; perhaps TRBD2 as D (7 bases). Per germline, CDR1 SGHTA and CDR2 FQGNSA. V gave up 8 bases and J gave up 1 base, with 15 bases separating them. The CDR3 is 15 amino acids. Written as DNA, the CDR3 is TGTGCCAGCGGCAAGGGGGGGGCGTCCTACAATGAGCAGTTCTTC. This encodes CASGKGGASYNEQFF.

The V and J genes are TRBV13 and TRBJ2-3, with 12 nucleotides matching TRBD2. The CDR3 has 17 amino acids. V trimming: 5 bases; J trimming: 2 bases; junction bases outside the gene matches: 8. Looked up from germline, CDR1 is PRHDT and CDR2 is FYEKMQ (reference sequence). The CDR3 nucleotides are TGTGCCAGCAGCCGTCGGACTAGCGGGGCTATCACAGATACGCAGTATTTT. It encodes CASSRRTSGAITDTQYF.

The chain combines TRBV9 with TRBJ2-7; D not resolved. Germline V gene lookup returns CDR1 SGDLS and CDR2 YYNGEE. V was pared by 0 bases and J by 0 bases, with 10 bases between. This CDR3 comprises 15 residues. The CDR3 protein is CASSVATGPSYEQYF. The CDR3 nucleotides are TGTGCCAGCAGCGTAGCTACCGGTCCCTCCTACGAGCAGTACTTC.

The chain couples TRBV3-1 to TRBJ2-2; 7 nucleotides align to TRBD2. The J segment lost 5 bases and the V segment lost 5 bases, leaving 5 bases of the junction unmatched. This CDR3 region has 14 residues. In germline, CDR1 is LGHDT, CDR2 YNNKEL (reference sequence). CDR3 coding DNA: TGTGCCAGCAGCGGACTAGTCACGACCGGGGAGCTGTTTTTT. This translates into CASSGLVTTGELFF. Complete variable domain (other parts from reference TRBV3-1 and TRBJ2-2): DTAVSQTPKYLVTQMGNDKSIKCEQNLGHDTMYWYKQDSKKFLKIMFSYNNKELIINETVPNRFSPKSPDKAHLNLHINSLELGDSAVYFCASSGLVTTGELFFGEGSRLTVL.

This clonotype was observed at least ten times. The chain has TRBV20-1 and TRBJ2-3; a possible D gene is TRBD2 (5 bases). CDR1 is DFQATT, CDR2 SNEGSKA, per germline (reference sequence). This CDR3 comprises 15 residues. Deletions cut 3 bases from V and 7 bases from J, with 20 bases between. The CDR3 DNA is TGCAGTGCTAGTGGCGACGGGAAGTCCCCACATACGCAGTATTTT. This encodes CSASGDGKSPHTQYF.

The V call is TRBV5-1, the J call TRBJ2-5, with 10 bases that match TRBD1. Trimming cost V 4 bases and J 5 bases; bases outside gene matches: 14. CDR1 and CDR2 (germline): SGHRS, YFSETQ. The CDR3 has 17 amino acids. CDR3 region: CASSTARGTGVSETQYF. CDR3 coding DNA: TGCGCCAGCAGCACAGCACGGGGGACAGGGGTATCCGAGACCCAGTACTTC.